The 29 T cell receptor beta chains below all came from one sample that was sequenced in a study of blood T cell repertoires in COVID-19. Produced via immunoSEQ multiplex PCR; TCRdb's table is partial and in-frame only. The table includes 90,000 to 110,000 clones, approximately 82% detected once. The sequenced material came from peripheral blood. The receptors stem from a woman of 80 years or more with active or convalescent COVID-19.

This clone was found a few times. The gene calls are TRBV6-5 and TRBJ2-1, with 10 nucleotides matching TRBD2. The J segment lost 2 bases and the V segment lost 6 bases, leaving 4 bases of the junction unmatched. The V gene's germline CDR1 is MNHEY and CDR2 SVGAGI. This CDR3 has 15 residues. CDR3 region: CASSRTSGAYNEQFF. The CDR3 region has the DNA TGTGCCAGCAGCAGAACTAGCGGGGCCTACAATGAGCAGTTCTTC.

The rearrangement links TRBV6-5 to TRBJ2-1; no clear D. The CDR3 runs 14 residues. The germline gives CDR1 MNHEY, CDR2 SVGAGI. V lost 0 bases and J lost 6, with 9 bases in between. The CDR3 nucleotides read TGTGCCAGCAGTTACTCTCTAGGTTTCAATGAGCAGTTCTTC. Amino acid sequence: CASSYSLGFNEQFF.

The chain is built from TRBV12-3 or TRBV12-4 and TRBJ1-1; 10 nucleotides align to TRBD1. The trim removed 5 bases at V and 4 bases at J, leaving 1 base unmatched. This CDR3 region has 13 residues. CDR3 sequence reads: CASSRTGGTEAFF. The CDR3 bases are TGTGCCAGCAGTAGGACAGGGGGCACTGAAGCTTTCTTT.

The rearrangement joins TRBV5-1 to TRBJ2-1, with D possibly TRBD1 on 5 matching bases. This CDR3 is built from 14 residues. Trimming pared 2 bases from V and 2 bases from J, leaving 8 bases between. Germline assignment: CDR1 SGHRS and CDR2 YFSETQ. The CDR3 sequence is CASSFTGTYNEQFF. The CDR3 DNA follows: TGCGCCAGCAGCTTCACAGGAACCTACAATGAGCAGTTCTTC.

This chain joins TRBV7-2 and TRBJ1-5; TRBD1 matches 12 bases. The germline CDR1 and CDR2 sequences are SGHTA and FQGNSA. The ends lost 1 base at V and 7 bases at J; junction bases unmatched: 11. The CDR3 loop spans 18 amino acids. The CDR3 DNA sequence: TGTGCCAGCAGCTTAGTAGGGGGGACAGGGGGCCAGAGCCAGCCCCAGCATTTT. This sequence encodes CASSLVGGTGGQSQPQHF. The full variable domain, in which reference TRBV7-2 and TRBJ1-5 provide the parts outside the CDR3, is GAGVSQSPSNKVTEKGKDVELRCDPISGHTALYWYRQSLGQGLEFLIYFQGNSAPDKSGLPSDRFSAERTGGSVSTLTIQRTQQEDSAVYLCASSLVGGTGGQSQPQHFGDGTRLSIL.

The chain is built from TRBV11-2 and TRBJ2-3; the D is unclear. This CDR3 region has 15 residues. V lost 2 bases to trimming and J lost 0 bases, with 9 bases between them. Germline values: CDR1 SGHAT, CDR2 FQNNGV. The CDR3 DNA is TGTGCCAGCAGCTTATTGGAGATTAGCACAGATACGCAGTATTTT. The encoded protein is CASSLLEISTDTQYF.

The genes are TRBV11-2 and TRBJ1-5; unclear D gene. Germline assignment: CDR1 SGHAT and CDR2 FQNNGV. CDR3 length equals 12 residues. With 3 bases removed from V and 7 bases from J, the gap between germline ends came to 7 bases. The CDR3 spells CASSFPGQPQHF. DNA for the CDR3: TGTGCCAGCAGCTTCCCCGGGCAGCCCCAGCATTTT.

V usage is TRBV18 and J usage is TRBJ1-4, with 7 bases that match TRBD1. This CDR3 comprises 15 residues. Trimming took 3 bases from V and 3 from J; bases not matched to a gene: 4. CDR1 and CDR2 from the germline V gene are KGHSH and LQKENI. This CDR3 reads CASSPPGGSNEKLFF. The CDR3 nucleotides are TGTGCCAGCTCACCGCCAGGGGGATCTAATGAAAAACTGTTTTTT. Full variable domain (remainder filled in from reference TRBV18 and TRBJ1-4): NAGVMQNPRHLVRRRGQEARLRCSPMKGHSHVYWYRQLPEEGLKFMVYLQKENIIDESGMPKERFSAEFPKEGPSILRIQQVVRGDSAAYFCASSPPGGSNEKLFFGSGTQLSVL.

This clone was counted between two and nine times. V is TRBV15 and J is TRBJ1-5; a weak D match, TRBD1 (6 bases). The CDR3 runs 16 residues. The germline CDR1 and CDR2 sequences are LNHNV and YYDKDF (reference sequence). V lost 0 bases to trimming and J lost 6 bases, with 15 bases between them. The CDR3 reads CATSRDGTLVSQPQHF. In nucleotides, the CDR3 is TGTGCCACCAGCAGAGACGGGACATTGGTTTCTCAGCCCCAGCATTTT. Combining the CDR3 with reference TRBV15 and TRBJ1-5 gives the whole variable domain DAMVIQNPRYQVTQFGKPVTLSCSQTLNHNVMYWYQQKSSQAPKLLFHYYDKDFNNEADTPDNFQSRRPNTSFCFLDIRSPGLGDTAMYLCATSRDGTLVSQPQHFGDGTRLSIL.

The chain joins TRBV30 to TRBJ1-3, with TRBD1 identical over 7 bases. The germline gives CDR1 GTSNPN, CDR2 SVGIG (reference sequence). The junction had 9 bases not matched to a gene; V was cut back by 5 bases and J by 2 bases. The CDR3 spans 15 residues. The CDR3 reads CAWSRGPLAGNTIYF. CDR3 nucleotide sequence: TGTGCCTGGTCGAGGGGGCCTTTGGCTGGAAACACCATATATTTT.

V is TRBV15 and J is TRBJ1-5; 10 bases line up with TRBD1. The CDR3 extends over 15 amino acids. Germline V gene lookup returns CDR1 LNHNV and CDR2 YYDKDF (reference sequence). The J segment lost 4 bases and the V segment lost 4 bases, leaving 4 bases of the junction unmatched. The CDR3 reads CATSIRDRGNQPQHF. CDR3 nucleotides: TGTGCCACCAGCATAAGGGACAGGGGAAATCAGCCCCAGCATTTT. Filled out from reference TRBV15 and TRBJ1-5, the complete variable domain reads DAMVIQNPRYQVTQFGKPVTLSCSQTLNHNVMYWYQQKSSQAPKLLFHYYDKDFNNEADTPDNFQSRRPNTSFCFLDIRSPGLGDTAMYLCATSIRDRGNQPQHFGDGTRLSIL.

This clone was recorded once. The chain has TRBV6-2 or TRBV6-3 and TRBJ2-1; D is possibly TRBD2 (5 bases). The V and J ends lost 2 bases and 10 bases respectively, with 18 bases between them. Germline loops: CDR1 MNHEY, CDR2 SVGEGT. The CDR3 has 15 residues. In DNA, the CDR3 is TGTGCCAGCAGTTACGTCGGACTCCCGGTGGCGGAGCAGTTCTTC. Its translation: CASSYVGLPVAEQFF.

This chain joins TRBV5-1 and TRBJ2-1, with 12 bases fitting TRBD2. The junction had 11 bases not matched to a gene; V was cut back by 6 bases and J by 10 bases. CDR1 is SGHRS, CDR2 YFSETQ, per germline. This CDR3 region has 15 residues. The CDR3 spells CASTRLAGETVEQFF. CDR3 coding DNA: TGCGCCAGCACCAGACTAGCGGGAGAGACGGTGGAGCAGTTCTTC.

J is TRBJ1-3 and V is TRBV9, with D perhaps matching TRBD1 (5 bases). V lost 4 bases and J 0 bases, leaving 20 bases between the germline ends. CDR1 and CDR2 (germline): SGDLS, YYNGEE. The CDR3 length is 18 residues. The CDR3 coding sequence is TGTGCCAGCAGCCCCGCAAGTGGGGGGTTCATCTCTGGAAACACCATATATTTT. This encodes CASSPASGGFISGNTIYF.

The chain combines TRBV15 with TRBJ2-7; unclear D gene. The CDR3 runs 12 residues. Germline CDR1 is LNHNV and CDR2 is YYDKDF (reference sequence). V gave up 3 bases and J gave up 6 bases, with 9 bases separating them. The CDR3 sequence: CATSRGRSEQYF. For the CDR3, the DNA is TGTGCCACCAGCAGGGGCAGATCCGAGCAGTACTTC.

The V call is TRBV19, the J call TRBJ2-1; 14 positions match TRBD2. Germline CDR1 reads LNHDA; CDR2 reads SQIVND (reference sequence). The CDR3 consists of 17 residues. The trim removed 7 bases at V and 5 bases at J, leaving 10 bases unmatched. CDR3 sequence: CASTGTSGGLSNNEQFF. In DNA, the CDR3 is TGTGCCAGTACCGGGACTAGCGGGGGCCTATCTAACAATGAGCAGTTCTTC.

The chain has TRBV5-4 and TRBJ2-2; D gene unclear. Per the germline V gene, CDR1 is SGHNT and CDR2 is YYREEE (reference sequence). V was clipped by 4 bases and J by 2 bases, with 6 bases between them. This CDR3 contains 13 residues. The chain's CDR3 is CASSVQNTGELFF. The CDR3 nucleotides read TGTGCCAGCAGCGTACAAAACACCGGGGAGCTGTTTTTT.

A word on this clone: An end of the junction differs from the germline gene, which may be a read error. The chain carries TRBV6-5 and TRBJ2-1; D is undetermined. From germline, CDR1 is MNHEY and CDR2 SVGAGI. CDR3 length equals 14 residues. This CDR3 is CASSYSVTPNKQFF. The DNA for the CDR3 is TGTGCCAGCAGTTACTCGGTCACTCCCAATAAGCAGTTCTTC.

This clone is medium-sized in the sample. The chain carries TRBV9 and TRBJ2-3; D not certain. With 3 bases removed from V and 1 base from J, the gap between germline ends came to 12 bases. Germline V gene lookup returns CDR1 SGDLS and CDR2 YYNGEE. CDR3 length: 15 amino acids. CDR3 protein: CASSASGWGTDTQYF. CDR3 DNA: TGTGCCAGCAGCGCATCCGGGTGGGGCACAGATACGCAGTATTTT. Filled out from reference TRBV9 and TRBJ2-3, the complete variable domain reads DSGVTQTPKHLITATGQRVTLRCSPRSGDLSVYWYQQSLDQGLQFLIQYYNGEERAKGNILERFSAQQFPDLHSELNLSSLELGDSALYFCASSASGWGTDTQYFGPGTRLTVL.

The J gene is TRBJ1-2, the V gene TRBV6-6; 9 bases agree with TRBD1. With V trimmed by 0 bases and J by 7 bases, 6 bases remained unmatched. Germline V gene lookup returns CDR1 MNHNY and CDR2 SVGAGI (reference sequence). CDR3 length equals 15 residues. Written as DNA, the CDR3 is TGTGCCAGCAGTTACTCTTCGGAGACAGGGGGTGGCTACACCTTC. Protein sequence: CASSYSSETGGGYTF.

The chain carries TRBV18 and TRBJ2-7; 10 nucleotides align to TRBD1. Losses at the gene ends were 5 bases for V and 3 bases for J; bases not matched to a gene: 10. CDR3 size: 16 residues. Germline-derived CDR1 and CDR2 are KGHSH and LQKENI. CDR3 loop: CASSAYRDRGLYEQYF. CDR3 sequence (DNA): TGTGCCAGCTCAGCCTACCGGGACAGGGGCCTCTACGAGCAGTACTTC.

The J gene is TRBJ2-1, the V gene TRBV6-7, with 9 bases lining up with TRBD1. Being an ORF, TRBV6-7 has a function that is uncertain. The CDR3 has 17 amino acids. Trimming at V came to 3 bases and at J to 1 base, leaving 7 bases not matched to a gene. The CDR3, as DNA: TGTGCCAGCAGTTATCAGAGACAGGGGGTATCCTACAATGAGCAGTTCTTC. The encoded protein is CASSYQRQGVSYNEQFF.

The gene calls are TRBV7-9 and TRBJ2-5; D is unresolved. Trimming cost V 5 bases and J 0 bases, with 7 bases left between them. CDR1 and CDR2 from the germline V gene are SEHNR and FQNEAQ (reference sequence). This CDR3 comprises 13 residues. CDR3 sequence reads: CASSPGYQETQYF. In DNA form, the CDR3 reads TGTGCCAGCAGCCCCGGGTACCAAGAGACCCAGTACTTC.

This clone has only a few counts. The gene calls are TRBV11-2 and TRBJ1-5; 10 positions agree with TRBD1. The CDR3 sequence is 15 residues long. Germline V gene lookup returns CDR1 SGHAT and CDR2 FQNNGV. The trim removed 5 bases at V and 4 bases at J, leaving 5 bases unmatched. This chain's CDR3 is CASSAGTGVNQPQHF. Here the CDR3 DNA reads TGTGCCAGCAGCGCAGGGACAGGGGTAAATCAGCCCCAGCATTTT.

The V gene is TRBV4-2, the J gene TRBJ1-1; no reliable D call. Trimming left V 1 base short and J 1 base short, with 10 bases between. Germline V lookup: CDR1 LGHNA, CDR2 YNFKEQ. The CDR3 contains 15 residues. This chain's CDR3 is CASSQGVGSNTEAFF. CDR3 sequence (DNA): TGTGCCAGCAGCCAAGGGGTGGGCTCGAACACTGAAGCTTTCTTT.

There are a few counts of this clone. V and J are TRBV7-3 and TRBJ1-6, with 10 bases identical to TRBD1. This CDR3 has 15 residues. Germline V gene lookup returns CDR1 SGHTA and CDR2 FQGTGA. Unmatched junction bases numbered 3, after V lost 4 bases and J lost 6 bases. The CDR3 reads CASSSGQGGNSPLHF. CDR3 bases: TGTGCCAGCAGCTCCGGACAGGGGGGTAATTCACCCCTCCACTTT. The complete variable domain, with remaining parts taken from reference TRBV7-3 and TRBJ1-6, reads GAGVSQTPSNKVTEKGKYVELRCDPISGHTALYWYRQSLGQGPEFLIYFQGTGAADDSGLPNDRFFAVRPEGSVSTLKIQRTERGDSAVYLCASSSGQGGNSPLHFGNGTRLTVT.

This sequence joins TRBV12-3 or TRBV12-4 and TRBJ1-1; 8 positions match TRBD1. This CDR3 comprises 13 residues. Trimming at V came to 6 bases and at J to 1 base, leaving 1 base not matched to a gene. The CDR3 DNA follows: TGTGCCAGCAGGGGACAGGCGAACACTGAAGCTTTCTTT. Its protein is CASRGQANTEAFF.

The rearrangement joins TRBV7-3 to TRBJ2-1; 7 positions agree with TRBD1. With 1 base clipped from V and 4 bases from J, the junction kept 4 bases outside the gene matches. The CDR3 runs 15 residues. The germline V gene has CDR1 SGHTA and CDR2 FQGTGA. The CDR3 sequence: CASSLILGQYNEQFF. Written as DNA, the CDR3 is TGTGCCAGCAGCTTAATTTTGGGACAGTACAATGAGCAGTTCTTC. Looking up the rest from reference TRBV7-3 and TRBJ2-1 gives the full variable domain: GAGVSQTPSNKVTEKGKYVELRCDPISGHTALYWYRQSLGQGPEFLIYFQGTGAADDSGLPNDRFFAVRPEGSVSTLKIQRTERGDSAVYLCASSLILGQYNEQFFGPGTRLTVL.

The chain carries TRBV5-1 and TRBJ1-2, with TRBD1 matching over 9 bases. The germline gives CDR1 SGHRS, CDR2 YFSETQ. V gave up 0 bases and J gave up 4 bases; unmatched junction bases: 1. The CDR3 runs 14 residues. In nucleotides, the CDR3 is TGCGCCAGCAGCTTGGGGGACAGGGCCTATGGCTACACCTTC. This codes for CASSLGDRAYGYTF.